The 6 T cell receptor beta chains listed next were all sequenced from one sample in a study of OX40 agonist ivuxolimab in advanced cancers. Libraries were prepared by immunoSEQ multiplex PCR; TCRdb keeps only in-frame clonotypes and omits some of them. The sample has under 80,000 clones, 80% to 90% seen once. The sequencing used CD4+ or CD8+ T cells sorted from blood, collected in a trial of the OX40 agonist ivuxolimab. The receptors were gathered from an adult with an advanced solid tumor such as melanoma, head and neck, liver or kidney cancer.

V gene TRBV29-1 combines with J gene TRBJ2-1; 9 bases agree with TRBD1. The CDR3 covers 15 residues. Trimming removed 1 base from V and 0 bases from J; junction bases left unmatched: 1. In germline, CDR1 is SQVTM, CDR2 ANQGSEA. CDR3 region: CSVEGDRASYNEQFF. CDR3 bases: TGCAGCGTTGAAGGGGACAGGGCCTCCTACAATGAGCAGTTCTTC.

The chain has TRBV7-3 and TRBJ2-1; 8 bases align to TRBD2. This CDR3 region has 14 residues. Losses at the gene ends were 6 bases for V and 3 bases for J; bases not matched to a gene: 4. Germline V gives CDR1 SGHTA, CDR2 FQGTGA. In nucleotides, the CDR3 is TGTGCCAGCAGACCCAGCGGGAGCTACAATGAGCAGTTCTTC. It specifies CASRPSGSYNEQFF.

The CDR3 reads CASSGTGRNEQFF. For the CDR3, the DNA is TGTGCCAGCAGTGGAACAGGGAGGAATGAGCAGTTCTTC. J is TRBJ2-1 and V is TRBV2; TRBD1 or TRBD2 may be the D gene (6 bases each). Per the germline V gene, CDR1 is SNHLY and CDR2 is FYNNEI. V was trimmed by 4 bases and J by 7 bases, leaving 11 bases between them. The CDR3 runs to 13 residues.

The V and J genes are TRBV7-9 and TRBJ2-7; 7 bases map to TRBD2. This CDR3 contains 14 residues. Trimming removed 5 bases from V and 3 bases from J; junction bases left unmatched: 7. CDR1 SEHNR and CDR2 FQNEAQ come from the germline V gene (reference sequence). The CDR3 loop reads CASSPDPGGYEQYF. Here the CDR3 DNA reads TGTGCCAGCAGCCCGGACCCGGGAGGCTACGAGCAGTACTTC. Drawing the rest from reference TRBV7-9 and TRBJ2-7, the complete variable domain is DTGVSQNPRHKITKRGQNVTFRCDPISEHNRLYWYRQTLGQGPEFLTYFQNEAQLEKSRLLSDRFSAERPKGSFSTLEIQRTEQGDSAMYLCASSPDPGGYEQYFGPGTRLTVT.

CDR3 in amino acids: CASSNPRLDNEQFF. In nucleotides, the CDR3 is TGTGCCAGCAGTAATCCGAGACTAGACAATGAGCAGTTCTTC. This rearrangement joins TRBV28 to TRBJ2-1, with a weak D call TRBD2 (6 bases). Germline CDR1 and CDR2: MDHEN and SYDVKM. V was trimmed by 5 bases and J by 5 bases, leaving 13 bases between them. The CDR3 covers 14 residues. The whole variable domain, remainder taken from reference TRBV28 and TRBJ2-1, is DVKVTQSSRYLVKRTGEKVFLECVQDMDHENMFWYRQDPGLGLRLIYFSYDVKMKEKGDIPEGYSVSREKKERFSLILESASTNQTSMYLCASSNPRLDNEQFFGPGTRLTVL.

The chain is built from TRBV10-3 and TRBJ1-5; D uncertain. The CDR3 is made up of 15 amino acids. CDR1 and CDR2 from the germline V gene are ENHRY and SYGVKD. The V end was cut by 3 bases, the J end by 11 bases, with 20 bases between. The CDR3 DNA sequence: TGTGCCATCAGTGAAGAAGGGCAGAGCCTCAAGGCCCAGCATTTT. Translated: CAISEEGQSLKAQHF.